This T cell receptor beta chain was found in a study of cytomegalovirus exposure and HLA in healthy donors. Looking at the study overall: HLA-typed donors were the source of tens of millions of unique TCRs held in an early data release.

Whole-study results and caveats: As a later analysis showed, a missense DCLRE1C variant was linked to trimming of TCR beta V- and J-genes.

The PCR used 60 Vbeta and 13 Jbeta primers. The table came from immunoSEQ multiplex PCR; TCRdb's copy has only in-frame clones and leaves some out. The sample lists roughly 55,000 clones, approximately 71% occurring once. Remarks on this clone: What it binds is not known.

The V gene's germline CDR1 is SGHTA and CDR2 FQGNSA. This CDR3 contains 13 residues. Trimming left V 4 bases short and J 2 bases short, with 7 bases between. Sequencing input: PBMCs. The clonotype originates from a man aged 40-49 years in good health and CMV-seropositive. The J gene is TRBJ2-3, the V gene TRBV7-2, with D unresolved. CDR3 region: CASSSEVTDTQYF. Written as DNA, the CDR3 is TGTGCCAGCAGCTCAGAGGTCACAGATACGCAGTATTTT.